The sequence of this T cell receptor beta chain was determined in a study of T cell responses to AZD1222 COVID-19 vaccine. Study at large: Second-dose intervals near 4 or 12 weeks were combined.

Only a few counts were recorded for this clone. Its antigen is unidentified. Measured with immunoSEQ multiplex PCR; TCRdb has only the in-frame clones, and not every one. The sample has around 120,000 clones, approximately 90% seen once; the top ten hold less than 6%. Overall study findings and caveats: Repertoire samples came only from after the peak T cell response. Donors were chiefly white British, with a greater number of females, and clonal diversity was perhaps underestimated.

V lost 4 bases and J 1 base, leaving 10 bases between the germline ends. CDR1 is LNHDA, CDR2 SQIVND, per germline (reference sequence). The CDR3 contains 15 residues. The source is an adult in good health. This material consisted of peripheral blood, taken on day 0 of AZD1222 vaccination. This chain links TRBV19 with TRBJ1-4; D is perhaps TRBD1 (6 bases). The CDR3 is CASSSRQETNEKLFF. The CDR3 DNA is TGTGCCAGTAGTAGCCGACAGGAAACTAATGAAAAACTGTTTTTT.